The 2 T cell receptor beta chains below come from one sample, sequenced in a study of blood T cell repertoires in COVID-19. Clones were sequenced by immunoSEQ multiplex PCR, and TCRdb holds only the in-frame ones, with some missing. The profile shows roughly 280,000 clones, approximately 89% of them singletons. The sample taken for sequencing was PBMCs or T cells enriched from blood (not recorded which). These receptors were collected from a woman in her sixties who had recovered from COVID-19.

The CDR3 DNA is TGTGCCAGCAGCCAAGATTACAACAGGGGGGATTACGAGCAGTACTTC. Its translation is CASSQDYNRGDYEQYF. The chain is built from TRBV4-2 and TRBJ2-7; TRBD1 agrees at 8 bases. There are 16 residues in the CDR3. Germline CDR1 reads LGHNA; CDR2 reads YNFKEQ. With 0 bases clipped from V and 4 bases from J, the junction kept 8 bases outside the gene matches.

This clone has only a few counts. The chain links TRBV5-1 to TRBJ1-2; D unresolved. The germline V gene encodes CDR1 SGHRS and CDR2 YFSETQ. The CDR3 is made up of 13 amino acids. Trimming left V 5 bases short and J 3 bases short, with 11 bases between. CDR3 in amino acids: CASRLLGDYGYTF. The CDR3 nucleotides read TGCGCCAGCAGGCTTCTAGGCGACTATGGCTACACCTTC.